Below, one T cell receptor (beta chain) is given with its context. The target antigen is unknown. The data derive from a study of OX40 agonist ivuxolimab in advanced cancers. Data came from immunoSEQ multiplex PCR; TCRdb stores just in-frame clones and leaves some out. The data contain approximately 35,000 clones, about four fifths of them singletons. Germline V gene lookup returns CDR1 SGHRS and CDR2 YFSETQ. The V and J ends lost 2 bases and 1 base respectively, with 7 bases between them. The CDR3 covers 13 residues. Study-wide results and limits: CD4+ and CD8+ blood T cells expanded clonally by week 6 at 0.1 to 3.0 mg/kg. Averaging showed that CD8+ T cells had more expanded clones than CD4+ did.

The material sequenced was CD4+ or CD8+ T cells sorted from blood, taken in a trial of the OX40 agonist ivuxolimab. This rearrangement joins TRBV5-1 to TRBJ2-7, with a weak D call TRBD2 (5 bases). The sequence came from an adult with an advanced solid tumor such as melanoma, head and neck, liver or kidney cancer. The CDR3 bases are TGCGCCAGCAGCTTTGGCGGGTCCTACGAGCAGTACTTC. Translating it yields CASSFGGSYEQYF. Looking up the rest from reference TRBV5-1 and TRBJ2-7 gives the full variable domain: KAGVTQTPRYLIKTRGQQVTLSCSPISGHRSVSWYQQTPGQGLQFLFEYFSETQRNKGNFPGRFSGRQFSNSRSEMNVSTLELGDSALYLCASSFGGSYEQYFGPGTRLTVT.